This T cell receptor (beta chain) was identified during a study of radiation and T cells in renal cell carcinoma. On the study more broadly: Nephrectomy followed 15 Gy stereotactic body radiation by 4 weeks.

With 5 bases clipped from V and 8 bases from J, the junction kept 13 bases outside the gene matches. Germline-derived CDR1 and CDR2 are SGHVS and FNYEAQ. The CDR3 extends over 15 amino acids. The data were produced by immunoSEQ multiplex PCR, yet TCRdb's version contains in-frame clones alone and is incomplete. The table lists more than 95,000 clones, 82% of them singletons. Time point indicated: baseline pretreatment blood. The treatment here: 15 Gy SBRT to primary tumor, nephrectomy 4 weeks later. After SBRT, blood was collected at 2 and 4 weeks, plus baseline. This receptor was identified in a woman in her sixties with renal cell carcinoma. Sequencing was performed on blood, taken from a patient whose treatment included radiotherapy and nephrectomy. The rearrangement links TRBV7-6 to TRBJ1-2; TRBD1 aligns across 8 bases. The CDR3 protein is CASSHTGSRGHGYTF. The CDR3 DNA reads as TGTGCCAGCAGCCACACGGGGTCCAGGGGGCACGGCTACACCTTC.